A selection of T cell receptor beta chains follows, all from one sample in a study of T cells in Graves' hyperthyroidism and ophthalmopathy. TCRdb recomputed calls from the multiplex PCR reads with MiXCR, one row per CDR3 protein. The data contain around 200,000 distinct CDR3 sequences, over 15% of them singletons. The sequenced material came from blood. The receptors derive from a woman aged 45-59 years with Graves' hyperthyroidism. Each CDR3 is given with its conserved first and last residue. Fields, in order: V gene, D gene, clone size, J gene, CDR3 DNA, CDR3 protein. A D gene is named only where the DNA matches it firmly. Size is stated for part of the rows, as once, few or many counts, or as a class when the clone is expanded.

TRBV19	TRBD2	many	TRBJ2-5	TGTGCCAGTAGTATAATAGCGGGGACCGTTGGGACCCAGTACTTC	CASSIIAGTVGTQYF
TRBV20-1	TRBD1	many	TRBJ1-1	TGCAGTGCCAGGACAGGGGGCATCACTGAAGCTTTCTTT	CSARTGGITEAFF
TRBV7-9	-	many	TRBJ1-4	TGTGCCAGCAGCGGAGCGGGTGGTATTAATGAAAAACTGTTTTTT	CASSGAGGINEKLFF
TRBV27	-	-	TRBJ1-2	TGTGCCAGCATGGGTTGGGCGTCGGGTGGCTACACCTTC	CASMGWASGGYTF
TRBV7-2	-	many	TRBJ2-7	TGTGCCAGCAGCTTCGGACCCCCCTACGAGCAGTACTTC	CASSFGPPYEQYF
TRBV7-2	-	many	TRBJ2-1	TGTGCCAGCAGACTGGCCGACCACTCCTACAATGAGCAGTTCTTC	CASRLADHSYNEQFF
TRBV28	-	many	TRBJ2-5	TGTGCCAAACAGGACCACTGGAGGACCCAGTACTTC	CAKQDHWRTQYF
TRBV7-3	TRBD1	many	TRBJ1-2	TGTGCCAGCAGCTTGACAGGGGGCCAGGAGGGCTACACCTTC	CASSLTGGQEGYTF
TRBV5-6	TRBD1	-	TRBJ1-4	TGTGCCAGCACCTGGACAGGGCCTGGCGAAAAACTGTTTTTT	CASTWTGPGEKLFF
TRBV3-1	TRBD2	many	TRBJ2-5	TGTGCCAGCAGAATGGGACTAGCGGGGAGAGAGACCCAGTACTTC	CASRMGLAGRETQYF
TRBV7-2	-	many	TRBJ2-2	TGTGCCAGCGGGATTTACACCGGGGAGCTGTTTTTT	CASGIYTGELFF
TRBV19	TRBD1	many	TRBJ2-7	TGTGCCAGTAGTATTGCAGGGGGACGAGGGCAGTACTTC	CASSIAGGRGQYF
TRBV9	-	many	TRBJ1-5	TGTGCCAGCAGCGTAGGGCAGGATAGCAATCAGCCCCAGCATTTT	CASSVGQDSNQPQHF
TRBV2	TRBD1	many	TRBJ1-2	TGTGCCAGCAGTCGACAGGGGGTGGGCTATGGCTACACCTTC	CASSRQGVGYGYTF
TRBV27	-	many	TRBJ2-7	TGTGCCAGCAGTTTAACAGCAAGCTACGAGCAGTACTTC	CASSLTASYEQYF